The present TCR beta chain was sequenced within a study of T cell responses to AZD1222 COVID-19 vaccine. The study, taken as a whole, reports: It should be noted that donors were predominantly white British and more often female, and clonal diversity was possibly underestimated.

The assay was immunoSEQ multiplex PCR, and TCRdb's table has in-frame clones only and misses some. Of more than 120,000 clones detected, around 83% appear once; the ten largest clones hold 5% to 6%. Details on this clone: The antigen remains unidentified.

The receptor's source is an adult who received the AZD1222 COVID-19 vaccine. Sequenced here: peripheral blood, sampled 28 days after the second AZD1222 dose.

Written as DNA, the CDR3 is TGTGCCACCAGCAGAGAGGGGGGCAGCGAGTACGAGCAGTACTTC. It specifies CATSREGGSEYEQYF. The chain uses TRBV15 and TRBJ2-7; the D gene could be TRBD1 or TRBD2 (6 bases each). Germline V CDR1 and CDR2: LNHNV, YYDKDF (reference sequence). This CDR3 is 15 amino acids long. Trimming took 0 bases from V and 4 from J, leaving 13 bases between them.